These 32 T cell receptor beta chains were sequenced from one sample in a study of T cell responses to AZD1222 COVID-19 vaccine. Clones were sequenced by immunoSEQ multiplex PCR, and TCRdb holds only the in-frame ones, with some missing. The table records tens of thousands of clones, approximately 90% of them present only once. The source was peripheral blood, collected on day 0 of AZD1222 vaccination. These receptors came from an adult in good health.

V is TRBV5-1 and J is TRBJ2-3; D is perhaps TRBD2 (5 bases). Trimming cost V 1 base and J 5 bases, with 8 bases left between them. Looked up from germline, CDR1 is SGHRS and CDR2 is YFSETQ. The CDR3 loop spans 13 amino acids. CDR3 in DNA: TGCGCCAGCAGCTTGTCTAGCCAAGATACGCAGTATTTT. Its translation: CASSLSSQDTQYF.

The chain has TRBV27 and TRBJ2-2, with D possibly called TRBD1 or TRBD2 (5 bases each). V was pared by 2 bases and J by 4 bases, with 14 bases between. Per germline, CDR1 MNHEY and CDR2 SMNVEV (reference sequence). The CDR3 runs to 16 residues. CDR3 in DNA: TGTGCCAGCAGTTTAATCGGTTTCGGGGCCACCGGGGAGCTGTTTTTT. This encodes CASSLIGFGATGELFF.

V usage is TRBV28 and J usage is TRBJ2-7; 7 bases line up with TRBD2. The CDR3 length is 17 residues. V dropped 2 bases and J dropped 0; count of bases not matched to a gene: 10. Germline CDR1 reads MDHEN; CDR2 reads SYDVKM. CDR3 amino acids: CASSLPGAGTTSYEQYF. In DNA form, the CDR3 reads TGTGCCAGCAGTTTACCTGGGGCCGGGACTACCTCCTACGAGCAGTACTTC.

V usage is TRBV3-1 (or the pseudogene TRBV3-2) and J usage is TRBJ2-3; D uncertain. The CDR3 loop spans 15 amino acids. Germline assignment: CDR1 LGHDT and CDR2 YNNKEL (reference sequence). Trimming removed 0 bases from V and 0 bases from J, with 7 bases in between. Here the CDR3 DNA reads TGTGCCAGCAGCCAAGATACCGTAAGCACAGATACGCAGTATTTT. This sequence encodes CASSQDTVSTDTQYF.

The J gene is TRBJ2-7, the V gene TRBV7-8, with 8 bases matching TRBD1. There are 14 residues in the CDR3. The germline gives CDR1 SGHVS, CDR2 FQNEAQ. The trim removed 5 bases at V and 2 bases at J, leaving 5 bases unmatched. CDR3 region: CASSLGQGAYEQYF. The CDR3 DNA reads as TGTGCCAGCAGCCTAGGACAGGGAGCCTACGAGCAGTACTTC.

CDR3: CASSPDRAYYGYTF. In DNA, the CDR3 is TGTGCCAGCAGTCCAGACAGGGCCTACTATGGCTACACCTTC. The chain links TRBV28 to TRBJ1-2, with 7 bases that match TRBD1. The length of the CDR3 is 14 residues. J lost 3 bases, V lost 5 bases, and 6 bases had no gene match. The germline CDR1 and CDR2 sequences are MDHEN and SYDVKM.

With regard to this clone: One junction end disagrees with the germline gene, perhaps due to a read error. This chain links TRBV7-7 with TRBJ2-5; 12 nucleotides line up with TRBD1. CDR3 length equals 15 residues. CDR1 and CDR2 (germline): SSHAT, FNYEAQ (reference sequence). The CDR3 DNA follows: TGTGCTAGCAGCTCGGGACAGGGGGCACAGGAGACCCAGTACTTC. Translating it yields CASSSGQGAQETQYF.

This chain's CDR3 is CASSDVAGTSYEQYF. Here the CDR3 DNA reads TGTGCCAGCAGTGACGTAGCGGGGACCTCCTACGAGCAGTACTTC. V is TRBV2 and J is TRBJ2-7, with TRBD2 identical over 8 bases. V lost 3 bases to trimming and J lost 0 bases; unmatched junction nucleotides: 4. Germline V gene lookup returns CDR1 SNHLY and CDR2 FYNNEI. The length of the CDR3 is 15 residues.

V is TRBV5-1 and J is TRBJ2-1; perhaps TRBD2 as D (5 bases). The CDR3 has 13 amino acids. V was shortened by 1 base and J by 7 bases, with 9 bases between the two germline ends. Germline CDR1 reads SGHRS; CDR2 reads YFSETQ. The CDR3 nucleotides read TGCGCCAGCAGCTTGTTCCCGGGGAATGAGCAGTTCTTC. Translated, it gives CASSLFPGNEQFF. The full variable domain, its missing parts supplied by reference TRBV5-1 and TRBJ2-1, is KAGVTQTPRYLIKTRGQQVTLSCSPISGHRSVSWYQQTPGQGLQFLFEYFSETQRNKGNFPGRFSGRQFSNSRSEMNVSTLELGDSALYLCASSLFPGNEQFFGPGTRLTVL.

The chain couples TRBV5-5 to TRBJ1-4; the match to TRBD1 covers 9 bases. Germline V CDR1 and CDR2: SGHKS, YYEKEE (reference sequence). The CDR3 loop spans 18 amino acids. The V and J ends lost 5 bases and 6 bases, in that order; junction bases with no gene match: 17. The chain's CDR3 is CASRRGQGTLPSHEKLFF. DNA for the CDR3: TGTGCCAGCAGGCGAGGACAGGGGACGTTGCCCTCGCATGAAAAACTGTTTTTT.

The J gene is TRBJ2-2, the V gene TRBV14; 8 bases line up with TRBD2. With 0 bases clipped from V and 4 bases from J, the junction kept 10 bases outside the gene matches. Germline V CDR1 and CDR2: SGHDN, FVKESK. The CDR3 extends over 18 amino acids. Written as DNA, the CDR3 is TGTGCCAGCAGCCAAGATCTCGAGCGGGAGTATAGCACCGGGGAGCTGTTTTTT. Protein product: CASSQDLEREYSTGELFF.

This sequence joins TRBV3-1 (or the pseudogene TRBV3-2) and TRBJ2-1; no clear D. V dropped 4 bases and J dropped 2 bases, with 15 bases sitting between them. The CDR3 consists of 16 residues. Looked up from germline, CDR1 is LGHDT and CDR2 is YNNKEL (reference sequence). CDR3 protein: CASSPDPLGPYNEQFF. The CDR3 DNA reads TGTGCCAGCAGCCCAGACCCCCTTGGGCCCTACAATGAGCAGTTCTTC.

V is TRBV5-1 and J is TRBJ2-1; TRBD2 agrees at 11 bases. With V trimmed by 5 bases and J by 7 bases, 8 bases remained unmatched. CDR1 SGHRS and CDR2 YFSETQ come from the germline V gene. This CDR3 has 15 residues. CDR3: CASRPTSGSGNEQFF. The CDR3, as DNA: TGCGCCAGCAGACCTACTAGCGGGAGTGGGAATGAGCAGTTCTTC.

J is TRBJ2-5 and V is TRBV13; no definite D call. This CDR3 contains 15 residues. Deletions cut 0 bases from V and 2 bases from J, with 10 bases between. Germline V gene sequence: CDR1 PRHDT, CDR2 FYEKMQ (reference sequence). This chain's CDR3 is CASSLGLGGQETQYF. The CDR3 nucleotides are TGTGCCAGCAGCTTAGGCCTGGGCGGTCAAGAGACCCAGTACTTC.

DNA of the CDR3: TGTGCCAGCAGTTACGCCGGGGCTGCCTACGAGCAGTACTTC. Amino acids: CASSYAGAAYEQYF. This rearrangement joins TRBV6-2 or TRBV6-3 to TRBJ2-7; D possibly uses TRBD1 or TRBD2 (5 bases each). The germline V and J ends were trimmed by 2 bases and 2 bases, with 10 bases remaining between them. The germline V gene encodes CDR1 MNHEY and CDR2 SVGEGT. The CDR3 is 14 residues long.

V and J are TRBV12-3 or TRBV12-4 and TRBJ2-3; no definite D call. The CDR3 is 12 residues long. V shed 2 bases and J shed 8 bases, with 8 bases lying between them. The CDR3 nucleotides are TGTGCCAGCAGTTTAAAGTTGGGTACGCAGTATTTT. Protein product: CASSLKLGTQYF.

The chain joins TRBV19 to TRBJ1-5, with D maybe TRBD1 (5 bases). V shed 5 bases and J shed 4 bases, with 9 bases lying between them. Germline V gene sequence: CDR1 LNHDA, CDR2 SQIVND (reference sequence). The CDR3 covers 13 residues. DNA for the CDR3: TGTGCCAGTAGTCCTGGGGGAAATCAGCCCCAGCATTTT. This gives the protein CASSPGGNQPQHF.

The chain couples TRBV30 to TRBJ2-4; D remains unclear. Germline CDR1 and CDR2: GTSNPN and SVGIG (reference sequence). The CDR3 extends over 13 amino acids. The V and J ends lost 7 bases and 0 bases respectively, with 10 bases between them. CDR3: CASRNRAKNIQYF. CDR3 nucleotides: TGTGCCTCCAGGAATCGAGCCAAAAACATTCAGTACTTC.

This clone has more than one count but fewer than ten. This chain links TRBV24-1 with TRBJ1-2; D not certain. There are 14 residues in the CDR3. V lost 9 bases to trimming and J lost 1 base, with 14 bases between them. Germline CDR1 reads KGHDR; CDR2 reads SFDVKD. CDR3 protein: CATSGSPDNYGYTF. The CDR3 DNA reads TGTGCCACCTCCGGCAGTCCTGATAACTATGGCTACACCTTC.

This chain links TRBV28 with TRBJ1-2; 7 nucleotides align to TRBD1. Germline assignment: CDR1 MDHEN and CDR2 SYDVKM. The V gene end was trimmed by 2 bases and the J gene end by 1 base; junction bases not matched to a gene: 7. The CDR3 has 16 amino acids. The DNA for the CDR3 is TGTGCCAGCAGTTTAGACAGGGCCCAATTTAACTATGGCTACACCTTC. Translating it yields CASSLDRAQFNYGYTF.

CDR3 nucleotide sequence: TGTGCCAGCAGGCCGCCCACTAGCGGGAGGACCGGGGAGCTGTTTTTT. Its protein product is CASRPPTSGRTGELFF. The gene calls are TRBV11-2 and TRBJ2-2, with 12 bases identical to TRBD2. Germline loops: CDR1 SGHAT, CDR2 FQNNGV. V trimming: 6 bases; J trimming: 5 bases; junction bases outside the gene matches: 7. This CDR3 has 16 amino acids.

J is TRBJ2-5 and V is TRBV4-1; tentative D call: TRBD2 (7 bases). The CDR3 has 15 residues. Germline V gene data show CDR1 as MGHRA and CDR2 as YSYEKL. V lost 1 base and J 5 bases, leaving 14 bases between the germline ends. The CDR3 is CASSQVGAGVETQYF. The CDR3 DNA follows: TGCGCCAGCAGCCAAGTGGGGGCGGGAGTGGAGACCCAGTACTTC.

The chain has TRBV25-1 and TRBJ2-7; D gene ambiguous. The V and J ends lost 1 base and 5 bases respectively, with 15 bases between them. This CDR3 has 15 residues. The germline gives CDR1 MGHDK, CDR2 SYGVNS. CDR3 sequence reads: CASSELERGKNEQYF. As DNA, the CDR3 is TGTGCCAGCAGTGAATTGGAGCGAGGAAAAAACGAGCAGTACTTC.

The V gene is TRBV29-1, the J gene TRBJ1-2, with D possibly TRBD1 on 5 matching bases. Germline-derived CDR1 and CDR2 are SQVTM and ANQGSEA. The V and J ends lost 6 bases and 5 bases respectively, with 19 bases between them. The CDR3 consists of 14 residues. The CDR3 coding sequence is TGCAGCGTCACGGGGGACCAGGGCCATTATGGCTACACCTTC. Amino acids: CSVTGDQGHYGYTF.

The chain uses TRBV7-3 and TRBJ2-1; 10 bases are a match to TRBD1. V was clipped by 5 bases and J by 1 base; unmatched bases: 2. This CDR3 has 15 residues. The germline CDR1 and CDR2 sequences are SGHTA and FQGTGA. CDR3 protein: CASSRQGASYNEQFF. The CDR3 DNA is TGTGCCAGCAGCCGACAGGGGGCATCCTACAATGAGCAGTTCTTC.

The chain links TRBV7-8 to TRBJ2-1, with TRBD2 identical over 9 bases. J was trimmed by 5 bases and V by 5 bases; bases with no gene match: 7. Germline loops: CDR1 SGHVS, CDR2 FQNEAQ. The length of the CDR3 is 15 residues. The CDR3 protein is CASSLSGRWNNEQFF. In DNA, the CDR3 is TGTGCCAGCAGCCTCAGCGGGAGGTGGAACAATGAGCAGTTCTTC.

This clone appeared a single time. The chain carries TRBV2 and TRBJ1-5, with D uncertain. CDR1 and CDR2 (germline): SNHLY, FYNNEI. The V gene lost 6 bases and the J gene lost 0 bases, with 6 bases spanning the gap. The CDR3 extends over 13 amino acids. The CDR3 loop is CASRLDSNQPQHF. The DNA for the CDR3 is TGTGCCAGCAGGCTGGATAGCAATCAGCCCCAGCATTTT. The full variable domain, with the rest looked up from reference TRBV2 and TRBJ1-5, is EPEVTQTPSHQVTQMGQEVILRCVPISNHLYFYWYRQILGQKVEFLVSFYNNEISEKSEIFDDQFSVERPDGSNFTLKIRSTKLEDSAMYFCASRLDSNQPQHFGDGTRLSIL.

The genes are TRBV20-1 and TRBJ2-2, with D perhaps matching TRBD1 or TRBD2 (6 bases each). Looked up from germline, CDR1 is DFQATT and CDR2 is SNEGSKA (reference sequence). This CDR3 contains 15 residues. The V gene lost 3 bases and the J gene lost 4 bases, with 15 bases spanning the gap. The CDR3 spells CSASHGGKGTGELFF. Written as DNA, the CDR3 is TGCAGTGCTAGTCACGGGGGCAAAGGCACCGGGGAGCTGTTTTTT.

This clone occurred once. V is TRBV13 and J is TRBJ2-7, with no clear D. Germline CDR1 reads PRHDT; CDR2 reads FYEKMQ (reference sequence). V shed 2 bases and J shed 2 bases, with 13 bases lying between them. The CDR3 runs to 15 residues. The CDR3 nucleotides read TGTGCCAGCAGCTTATCAACCTCTGGTCCCTACGAGCAGTACTTC. Its protein product is CASSLSTSGPYEQYF.

V is TRBV2 and J is TRBJ2-5; TRBD1 or TRBD2 may be the D gene (5 bases each). Trimming pared 3 bases from V and 14 bases from J, leaving 19 bases between. Germline V gene data show CDR1 as SNHLY and CDR2 as FYNNEI. The CDR3 has 13 residues. This CDR3 reads CASSDVMRGTIYF. The CDR3 nucleotides are TGTGCCAGCAGTGACGTTATGCGTGGGACGATTTACTTC.

This clone appeared a single time. This chain joins TRBV24-1 and TRBJ1-4; 9 bases align to TRBD1. The CDR3 is 15 amino acids. CDR1 is KGHDR and CDR2 is SFDVKD in the germline V gene. J was trimmed by 8 bases and V by 2 bases; bases with no gene match: 5. The CDR3 region is CATSDSQGAGEKLFF. CDR3 coding DNA: TGTGCCACCAGTGATTCACAGGGGGCAGGGGAAAAACTGTTTTTT.

The chain links TRBV28 to TRBJ1-2; D call uncertain. Germline-derived CDR1 and CDR2 are MDHEN and SYDVKM. Trimming stripped 7 bases from V and 0 bases from J, with 9 bases between. The CDR3 runs to 13 residues. The CDR3 reads CASTSSTNYGYTF. The CDR3 DNA follows: TGTGCCAGCACCTCAAGTACTAACTATGGCTACACCTTC.